The 19 T cell receptor beta chains below all came from one sample that was sequenced in a study of Ad26.COV2.S vaccination and SARS-CoV-2 variants. This sample's treatment: approximately 18 received Ad26.COV2.S at low or high dose, single or two shots; roughly five received placebo; per-sample allocation not given. Sampling took place 63 days after the first vaccine or placebo injection. TCRdb's table, derived via immunoSEQ multiplex PCR, lists solely in-frame clones and lacks some. The sample has about 350,000 clones, more than 75% seen once. Sequencing used peripheral blood, obtained in a trial of Ad26.COV2.S vaccine versus placebo. All receptors come from a person aged 18 to 59 who received the Ad26.COV2.S COVID-19 vaccine or a placebo.

On this clone: The same CDR3 also results from other DNA sequences found in this sample. The chain links TRBV5-6 to TRBJ1-1; D ambiguous. Germline assignment: CDR1 SGHDT and CDR2 YYEEEE. The CDR3 has 13 residues. Trimming took off 0 bases at V and 1 base at J, with 4 bases between the two ends. CDR3 residues: CASSLGRNTEAFF. In DNA, the CDR3 is TGTGCCAGCAGCTTGGGACGGAACACTGAAGCTTTCTTT.

This clone was seen only once. The chain links TRBV10-1 to TRBJ1-5; D unclear. The CDR3 runs to 11 residues. With 10 bases removed from V and 5 bases from J, the gap between germline ends came to 9 bases. CDR1 and CDR2 (germline): WNHNN, SYGVQD (reference sequence). CDR3 residues: CATLGHQPQHF. The CDR3 DNA reads as TGCGCCACCCTCGGGCATCAGCCCCAGCATTTT.

V and J are TRBV2 and TRBJ1-5; no firm D call. The CDR3 contains 13 residues. With 9 bases removed from V and 3 bases from J, the gap between germline ends came to 12 bases. CDR1 is SNHLY, CDR2 FYNNEI, per germline. This CDR3 is CASRHGHNQPQHF. The CDR3, as DNA: TGTGCCAGTCGACACGGCCACAATCAGCCCCAGCATTTT.

This chain connects TRBV6-5 to TRBJ2-7; tentatively, D is TRBD1 (6 bases). Looked up from germline, CDR1 is MNHEY and CDR2 is SVGAGI. The CDR3 runs to 14 residues. V dropped 5 bases and J dropped 1 base, with 12 bases sitting between them. In DNA, the CDR3 is TGTGCCAGCAGTCAGGGGCCCCAATCCTACGAGCAGTACTTC. It encodes CASSQGPQSYEQYF.

To note about this clone: This sample also contains other DNA sequences that code for the same CDR3. This rearrangement joins TRBV30 to TRBJ1-2; D not resolved. Germline CDR1 GTSNPN, CDR2 SVGIG (reference sequence). V was shortened by 0 bases and J by 4 bases, with 12 bases between the two germline ends. There are 14 residues in the CDR3. The CDR3, as DNA: TGTGCCTGGAGTGTAGGCGGTTCACTCTATGGCTACACCTTC. Its protein is CAWSVGGSLYGYTF.

The V gene is TRBV13, the J gene TRBJ2-7; 8 bases line up with TRBD2. CDR1 is PRHDT, CDR2 FYEKMQ, per germline (reference sequence). The CDR3 extends over 15 amino acids. With 3 bases clipped from V and 7 bases from J, the junction kept 11 bases outside the gene matches. The CDR3 bases are TGTGCCAGCAGCTTGTTTTCGGGGGGGCCGCGAGAGCAGTACTTC. It codes for CASSLFSGGPREQYF.

The J gene is TRBJ1-2, the V gene TRBV9; TRBD1 might be the D (5 bases). CDR3 length equals 13 residues. V lost 0 bases and J 4 bases, leaving 7 bases between the germline ends. Germline V gene data show CDR1 as SGDLS and CDR2 as YYNGEE. The CDR3 loop is CASSVGGVYGYTF. The CDR3 DNA reads TGTGCCAGCAGCGTAGGGGGCGTCTATGGCTACACCTTC.

This chain links TRBV12-3 or TRBV12-4 with TRBJ2-7; 10 bases fit TRBD2. The CDR3 contains 13 residues. V lost 5 bases to trimming and J lost 3 bases; unmatched junction nucleotides: 1. CDR3 loop: CASSQRGGYEQYF. CDR3 DNA: TGTGCCAGCAGTCAGCGGGGGGGCTACGAGCAGTACTTC.

The chain combines TRBV5-1 with TRBJ1-2, with D perhaps matching TRBD1 (6 bases). CDR1 SGHRS and CDR2 YFSETQ come from the germline V gene. The CDR3 loop spans 13 amino acids. V shed 4 bases and J shed 8 bases, with 15 bases lying between them. CDR3 loop: CASSLGGFEGYTF. The CDR3 region has the DNA TGCGCCAGCAGCCTAGGGGGTTTTGAGGGCTACACCTTC.

This clone came up once. V and J are TRBV7-9 and TRBJ2-5; D is unresolved. The germline gives CDR1 SEHNR, CDR2 FQNEAQ (reference sequence). Trimming shortened V by 3 bases and J by 3 bases, and 8 bases separated the two germline ends. The CDR3 consists of 13 residues. Here the CDR3 DNA reads TGTGCCAGCAGCTTTTTAGCAGAAGAGACCCAGTACTTC. This gives the protein CASSFLAEETQYF.

V is TRBV4-1 and J is TRBJ2-7, with D possibly matching TRBD2 (6 bases). Trimming pared 1 base from V and 1 base from J, leaving 11 bases between. This CDR3 contains 15 residues. Germline-derived CDR1 and CDR2 are MGHRA and YSYEKL. CDR3: CASSQVIGRSYEQYF. The CDR3 DNA reads as TGCGCCAGCAGCCAAGTTATAGGGAGGTCCTACGAGCAGTACTTC.

V is TRBV18 and J is TRBJ2-3; the match to TRBD1 covers 10 bases. Looked up from germline, CDR1 is KGHSH and CDR2 is LQKENI. Trimming at V came to 6 bases and at J to 3 bases, leaving 3 bases not matched to a gene. The CDR3 is 14 amino acids. This CDR3 is CASSDRGLTDTQYF. For the CDR3, the DNA is TGTGCCAGCTCCGACAGGGGGCTGACAGATACGCAGTATTTT. Full variable domain (outside the CDR3, taken from reference TRBV18 and TRBJ2-3): NAGVMQNPRHLVRRRGQEARLRCSPMKGHSHVYWYRQLPEEGLKFMVYLQKENIIDESGMPKERFSAEFPKEGPSILRIQQVVRGDSAAYFCASSDRGLTDTQYFGPGTRLTVL.

The rearrangement links TRBV6-4 to TRBJ2-3, with a weak D call TRBD1 (6 bases). V lost 2 bases to trimming and J lost 1 base, with 10 bases between them. CDR1 and CDR2 (germline): MRHNA, SNTAGT. The CDR3 loop spans 15 amino acids. The CDR3 loop reads CASSDGRQGTDTQYF. The CDR3 DNA sequence: TGTGCCAGCAGTGACGGCCGACAGGGCACAGATACGCAGTATTTT.

The rearrangement joins TRBV2 to TRBJ2-1; the D gene could be TRBD1 or TRBD2 (5 bases each). CDR1 is SNHLY, CDR2 FYNNEI, per germline. Trimming stripped 7 bases from V and 9 bases from J, with 10 bases between. This CDR3 spans 11 amino acids. CDR3: CASTRGGEQFF. CDR3 DNA: TGTGCCAGCACCCGGGGCGGTGAGCAGTTCTTC.

This clone appeared a single time. The V call is TRBV19, the J call TRBJ2-4; the D is unclear. The germline V and J ends were trimmed by 1 base and 6 bases, with 10 bases remaining between them. In germline, CDR1 is LNHDA, CDR2 SQIVND (reference sequence). CDR3 length: 14 residues. The CDR3 sequence: CASSIGGTGNIQYF. DNA of the CDR3: TGTGCCAGTAGTATAGGTGGTACTGGAAACATTCAGTACTTC.

V is TRBV10-3 and J is TRBJ1-2; D not resolved. Germline V lookup: CDR1 ENHRY, CDR2 SYGVKD. The CDR3 totals 13 residues. The V end was cut by 3 bases, the J end by 8 bases, with 13 bases between. The CDR3 sequence: CAISESQPRGYTF. In nucleotides, the CDR3 is TGTGCCATCAGTGAAAGCCAACCTCGGGGCTACACCTTC.

This clone has just one count. The rearrangement uses TRBV5-4 and TRBJ2-2; tentative D call: TRBD2 (6 bases). Trimming shortened V by 1 base and J by 6 bases, and 13 bases separated the two germline ends. Germline V CDR1 and CDR2: SGHNT, YYREEE (reference sequence). The CDR3 consists of 15 residues. Here the CDR3 reads CASSLKLARSGELFF. The CDR3 DNA sequence: TGTGCCAGCAGCTTGAAACTAGCCCGTTCCGGGGAGCTGTTTTTT.

This clone was observed a handful of times. J is TRBJ2-1 and V is TRBV5-1; the D call may be TRBD1 or TRBD2 (5 bases each). V was cut by 7 bases and J by 5 bases, with 16 bases left in between. Germline CDR1 and CDR2: SGHRS and YFSETQ. This CDR3 region has 14 residues. The CDR3 bases are TGCGCCAGCGTCCGGGACGGAGGAAACAATGAGCAGTTCTTC. This translates into CASVRDGGNNEQFF.

This clone was observed once. The chain couples TRBV6-6 to TRBJ2-7; either TRBD1 or TRBD2 may supply D (7 bases each). V shed 7 bases and J shed 4 bases, with 17 bases lying between them. The CDR3 totals 14 residues. Germline-derived CDR1 and CDR2 are MNHNY and SVGAGI (reference sequence). CDR3 amino acids: CASNQQGTKYEQYF. In DNA form, the CDR3 reads TGTGCCAGCAACCAACAGGGGACTAAGTACGAGCAGTACTTC.